Listed below are T cell receptor beta chains from one sample, sequenced in a study of cytomegalovirus exposure and HLA in healthy donors. Clones were read by immunoSEQ multiplex PCR, and TCRdb kept only the in-frame ones, dropping some. The sample consists of some 130,000 clones, more than 60% of them appearing once. Input material: PBMCs. Receptor source: a woman aged 40 to 55 in good health and CMV-seronegative. Each CDR3 is given with its conserved first and last residue. The D gene is left open where the match is weak. The listing skips clone size in some rows; elsewhere it reads once, few, many or a size class.

-	17	-	TRBV5-5	TRBJ2-7	CASSLALFEGSSYEQYF	TGTGCCAGCAGCTTGGCCCTTTTTGAGGGATCTTCCTACGAGCAGTACTTC
-	15	TRBD1	TRBV30	TRBJ1-5	CASSTGGKENQPQHF	TGTGCCTCCTCAACAGGGGGCAAAGAGAATCAGCCCCAGCATTTT
-	18	TRBD1	TRBV6-1	TRBJ2-5	CASSEARVGRGLQETQYF	TGTGCCAGCAGTGAAGCGCGAGTAGGCAGGGGGCTCCAAGAGACCCAGTACTTC
-	13	TRBD1	TRBV5-1	TRBJ1-1	CASSSGQADQAFF	TGCGCCAGCAGCTCGGGACAGGCCGATCAAGCTTTCTTT
-	18	-	TRBV19	TRBJ2-6	CASSSIRQLRPGANGLTF	TGTGCCAGTAGTTCGATACGACAGCTCCGACCTGGGGCCAACGGCCTGACTTTC
-	11	-	TRBV20-1	TRBJ1-1	CSARVVTEAFF	TGCAGTGCTAGAGTCGTCACTGAAGCTTTCTTT
-	14	TRBD1	TRBV19	TRBJ1-2	CASRGQGSVYGYTF	TGTGCCAGTAGGGGACAGGGATCCGTCTATGGCTACACCTTC
-	15	-	TRBV5-1	TRBJ1-6	CASSLDRAFNSPLHF	TGCGCCAGCAGCTTGGACAGGGCGTTTAATTCACCCCTCCACTTT
-	14	-	TRBV9	TRBJ2-1	CASSVDPTSNEQFF	TGTGCCAGCAGCGTAGATCCGACTAGCAATGAGCAGTTCTTC
once	14	-	TRBV29-1	TRBJ2-2	CSVWVAANTGELFF	TGCAGCGTTTGGGTAGCGGCGAACACCGGGGAGCTGTTTTTT
-	13	TRBD1	TRBV7-9	TRBJ2-7	CASSSRQGREQYF	TGTGCCAGCAGCTCCAGACAGGGTAGGGAGCAGTACTTC
-	15	TRBD1	TRBV9	TRBJ1-6	CASSVAGTGGSPLHF	TGTGCCAGCAGCGTAGCCGGGACAGGGGGCTCACCCCTCCACTTT
-	15	-	TRBV7-9	TRBJ1-6	CASSLSNSFNSPLHF	TGTGCCAGCAGCTTATCTAACAGCTTTAATTCACCCCTCCACTTT
-	14	-	TRBV27	TRBJ2-5	CASSLSGSDSAQYF	TGTGCCAGCAGTTTATCGGGCAGTGATTCGGCCCAGTACTTC
-	16	TRBD1	TRBV5-4	TRBJ2-5	CASSFPGQGYQETQYF	TGTGCCAGCAGCTTTCCGGGACAGGGGTACCAAGAGACCCAGTACTTC
-	13	-	TRBV27	TRBJ1-2	CASAFRQNYGYTF	TGTGCCAGCGCGTTTCGACAGAACTATGGCTACACCTTC
-	16	-	TRBV5-6	TRBJ2-6	CASTLTVSSGANVLTF	TGTGCCAGCACCCTGACAGTTAGCTCTGGGGCCAACGTCCTGACTTTC
-	16	-	TRBV28	TRBJ1-3	CASSQVTGSSGNTIYF	TGTGCCAGCAGCCAAGTGACAGGCTCCTCTGGAAACACCATATATTTT
-	16	TRBD2	TRBV7-9	TRBJ2-1	CASSLGTSGVLAEQFF	TGTGCCAGCAGCTTAGGGACTAGCGGTGTCCTAGCGGAGCAGTTCTTC
once	14	-	TRBV2	TRBJ1-1	CASSYRTVGPEAFF	TGTGCCAGCAGTTATAGGACAGTTGGCCCTGAAGCTTTCTTT
-	11	-	TRBV29-1	TRBJ1-2	CSVEDRDGYTF	TGCAGCGTTGAAGATCGAGATGGCTACACCTTC
-	13	-	TRBV7-3	TRBJ2-5	CASSLYNQETQYF	TGTGCCAGCAGCTTATACAACCAAGAGACCCAGTACTTC
-	14	-	TRBV27	TRBJ1-4	CASSQGTVNEKLFF	TGTGCCAGCAGTCAGGGGACCGTAAATGAAAAACTGTTTTTT
few	17	-	TRBV11-1	TRBJ2-4	CASSSQAGLLAKNIQYF	TGTGCCAGCAGCTCTCAAGCAGGCCTCCTAGCCAAAAACATTCAGTACTTC
-	15	-	TRBV5-4	TRBJ2-1	CASSSGTPAYNEQFF	TGTGCCAGCAGCTCCGGGACTCCTGCCTACAATGAGCAGTTCTTC
-	13	-	TRBV28	TRBJ1-5	CASSFTVDQPQHF	TGTGCCAGCAGTTTCACGGTAGATCAGCCCCAGCATTTT
-	15	-	TRBV19	TRBJ1-5	CASKSARHSNQPQHF	TGTGCCAGTAAGTCGGCCAGACATAGCAATCAGCCCCAGCATTTT
-	15	-	TRBV29-1	TRBJ2-2	CSVGTPVTNTGELFF	TGCAGCGTTGGAACACCTGTCACGAACACCGGGGAGCTGTTTTTT
-	12	-	TRBV7-3	TRBJ2-3	CASSPGTDTQYF	TGTGCCAGCAGCCCAGGCACAGATACGCAGTATTTT
-	16	TRBD2	TRBV5-6	TRBJ2-7	CASSLELRTSIGEQYF	TGTGCCAGCAGCTTAGAACTCCGGACTAGCATAGGCGAGCAGTACTTC
few	14	-	TRBV9	TRBJ1-1	CASSVGSGGAEAFF	TGTGCCAGCAGCGTAGGGTCCGGCGGGGCTGAAGCTTTCTTT
few	15	TRBD1	TRBV2	TRBJ2-5	CASSEGRTGAATQYF	TGTGCCAGCAGTGAAGGCCGCACAGGGGCGGCGACCCAGTACTTC
-	12	TRBD2	TRBV6-1	TRBJ2-7	CASSVGEGEQYF	TGTGCCAGCAGTGTAGGGGAGGGAGAGCAGTACTTC
-	18	-	TRBV7-8	TRBJ1-2	CASSLAGPSGARGYGYTF	TGTGCCAGCAGCTTAGCAGGCCCTAGCGGGGCCCGGGGCTATGGCTACACCTTC
-	21	TRBD2	TRBV13	TRBJ2-3	CASSLGALAILAGEFTDTQYF	TGTGCCAGCAGCTTAGGTGCTCTAGCCATACTAGCGGGGGAATTCACAGATACGCAGTATTTT
-	13	-	TRBV19	TRBJ1-1	CASSIRGNTEAFF	TGTGCCAGTAGTATACGCGGGAACACTGAAGCTTTCTTT
-	13	-	TRBV29-1	TRBJ2-3	CSVIWRPTDTQYF	TGCAGCGTCATCTGGAGGCCCACAGATACGCAGTATTTT
-	16	-	TRBV5-1	TRBJ2-4	CASSNSGGIAKNIQYF	TGCGCCAGCAGCAACTCAGGGGGGATAGCCAAAAACATTCAGTACTTC
-	11	-	TRBV9	TRBJ2-3	CASSRGDTQYF	TGTGCCAGCAGCCGGGGAGATACGCAGTATTTT
-	16	TRBD1	TRBV12-5	TRBJ1-1	CASGLVLGQANTEAFF	TGTGCTAGTGGTTTGGTACTCGGACAGGCGAACACTGAAGCTTTCTTT
-	15	-	TRBV19	TRBJ1-6	CASSLQGSNNSPLHF	TGTGCCAGTAGCCTACAGGGTAGTAATAATTCACCCCTCCACTTT
few	14	-	TRBV28	TRBJ2-7	CASRADRTVHEQYF	TGTGCCAGCAGGGCCGACAGGACAGTACACGAGCAGTACTTC
-	13	-	TRBV18	TRBJ2-3	CASSPLRGDTQYF	TGTGCCAGCTCACCTTTACGGGGAGATACGCAGTATTTT
-	15	-	TRBV15	TRBJ1-3	CATSRVRGTGNTIYF	TGTGCCACCAGCAGAGTCCGAGGCACTGGAAACACCATATATTTT
-	14	-	TRBV15	TRBJ1-1	CATSPPGGMAEAFF	TGTGCCACCAGCCCCCCCGGGGGTATGGCTGAAGCTTTCTTT
-	15	TRBD2	TRBV6-5	TRBJ2-2	CASSRRLAGLGELFF	TGTGCCAGCAGTCGACGACTAGCGGGGCTCGGGGAGCTGTTTTTT
-	15	TRBD1	TRBV29-1	TRBJ1-2	CSVAPTGALGYGYTF	TGCAGCGTTGCCCCGACAGGGGCGCTGGGCTATGGCTACACCTTC
few	21	TRBD2	TRBV27	TRBJ2-7	CASSLSANQPGLAGESYEQYF	TGTGCCAGCAGTTTATCGGCTAACCAGCCGGGACTAGCGGGAGAAAGTTACGAGCAGTACTTC
-	15	TRBD2	TRBV4-1	TRBJ2-5	CASSQDLGTSGTQYF	TGCGCCAGCAGCCAAGATTTGGGCACTAGCGGGACCCAGTACTTC